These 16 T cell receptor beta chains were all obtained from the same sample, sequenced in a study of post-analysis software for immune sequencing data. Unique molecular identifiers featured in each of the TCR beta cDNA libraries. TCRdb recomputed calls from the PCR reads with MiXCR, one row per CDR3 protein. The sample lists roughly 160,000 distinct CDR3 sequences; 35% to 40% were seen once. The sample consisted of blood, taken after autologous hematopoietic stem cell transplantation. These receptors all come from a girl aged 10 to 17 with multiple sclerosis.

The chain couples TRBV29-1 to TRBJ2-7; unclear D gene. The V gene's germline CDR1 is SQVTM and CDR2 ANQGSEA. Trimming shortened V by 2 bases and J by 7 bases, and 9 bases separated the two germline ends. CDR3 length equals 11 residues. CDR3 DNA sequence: TGCAGCGTTGAACTGGAACGTGAGCAGTACTTC. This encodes CSVELEREQYF.

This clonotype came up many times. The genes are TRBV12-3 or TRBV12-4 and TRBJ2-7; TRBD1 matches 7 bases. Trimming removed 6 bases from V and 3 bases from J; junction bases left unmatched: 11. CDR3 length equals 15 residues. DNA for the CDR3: TGTGCCAGCAGCCGACGGACAGGAACCTTCTACGAGCAGTACTTC. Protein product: CASSRRTGTFYEQYF.

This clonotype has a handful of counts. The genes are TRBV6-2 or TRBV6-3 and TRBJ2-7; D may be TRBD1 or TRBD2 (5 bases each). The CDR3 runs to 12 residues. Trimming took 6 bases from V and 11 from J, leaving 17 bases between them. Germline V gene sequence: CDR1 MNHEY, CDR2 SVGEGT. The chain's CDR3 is CASSNGDRAKYF. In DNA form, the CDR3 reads TGTGCCAGCAGCAATGGGGACCGGGCAAAGTACTTC.

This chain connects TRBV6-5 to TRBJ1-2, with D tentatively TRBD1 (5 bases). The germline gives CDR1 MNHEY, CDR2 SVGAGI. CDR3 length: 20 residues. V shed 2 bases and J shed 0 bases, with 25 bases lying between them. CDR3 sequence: CASSYVYKRGREGANYGYTF. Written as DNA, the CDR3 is TGTGCCAGCAGTTACGTTTATAAACGGGGCAGGGAGGGCGCTAACTATGGCTACACCTTC.

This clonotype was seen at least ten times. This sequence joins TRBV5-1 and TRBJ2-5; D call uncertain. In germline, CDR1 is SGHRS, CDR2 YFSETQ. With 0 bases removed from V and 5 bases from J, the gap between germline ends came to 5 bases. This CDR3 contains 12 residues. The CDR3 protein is CASSLAMETQYF. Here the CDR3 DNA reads TGCGCCAGCAGCTTGGCCATGGAGACCCAGTACTTC.

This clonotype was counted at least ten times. In DNA, the CDR3 is TGCAGTGCTGGGGGACTAGCGGATACGCAGTATTTT. Protein product: CSAGGLADTQYF. The chain employs TRBV20-1 and TRBJ2-3, with 10 bases aligning to TRBD2. The V segment lost 5 bases and the J segment 6 bases; nucleotides outside the gene matches: 2. The CDR3 runs to 12 residues. The germline CDR1 and CDR2 sequences are DFQATT and SNEGSKA (reference sequence).

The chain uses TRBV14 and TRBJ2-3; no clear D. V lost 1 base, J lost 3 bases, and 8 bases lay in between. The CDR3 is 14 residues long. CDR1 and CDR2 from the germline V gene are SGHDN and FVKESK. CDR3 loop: CASSQGSKTDTQYF. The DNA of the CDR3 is TGTGCCAGCAGCCAAGGGTCCAAGACAGATACGCAGTATTTT.

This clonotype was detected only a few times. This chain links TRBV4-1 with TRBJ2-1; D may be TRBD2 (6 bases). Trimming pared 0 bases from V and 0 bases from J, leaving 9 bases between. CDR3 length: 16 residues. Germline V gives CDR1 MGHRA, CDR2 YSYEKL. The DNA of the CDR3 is TGCGCCAGCAGCCAAGAGGTAGCGGTCTCCTACAATGAGCAGTTCTTC. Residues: CASSQEVAVSYNEQFF.

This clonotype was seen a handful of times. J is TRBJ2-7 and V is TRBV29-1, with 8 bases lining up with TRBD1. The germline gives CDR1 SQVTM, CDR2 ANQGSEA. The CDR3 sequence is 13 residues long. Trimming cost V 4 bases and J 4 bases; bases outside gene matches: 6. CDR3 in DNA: TGCAGCGTTGGCCGGACAGGGATTTACGAGCAGTACTTC. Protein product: CSVGRTGIYEQYF.

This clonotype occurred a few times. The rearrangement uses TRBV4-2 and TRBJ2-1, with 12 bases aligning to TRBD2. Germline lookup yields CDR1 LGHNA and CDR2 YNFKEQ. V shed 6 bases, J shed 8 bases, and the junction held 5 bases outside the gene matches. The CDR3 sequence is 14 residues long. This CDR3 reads CASSRTSGIHEQFF. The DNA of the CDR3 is TGTGCCAGCAGTCGGACTAGCGGGATACATGAGCAGTTCTTC.

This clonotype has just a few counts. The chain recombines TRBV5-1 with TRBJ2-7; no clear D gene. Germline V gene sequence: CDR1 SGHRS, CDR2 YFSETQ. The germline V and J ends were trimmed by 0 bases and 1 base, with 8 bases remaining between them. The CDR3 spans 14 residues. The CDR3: CASSLGENSYEQYF. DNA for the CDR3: TGCGCCAGCAGCTTGGGGGAAAATTCCTACGAGCAGTACTTC.

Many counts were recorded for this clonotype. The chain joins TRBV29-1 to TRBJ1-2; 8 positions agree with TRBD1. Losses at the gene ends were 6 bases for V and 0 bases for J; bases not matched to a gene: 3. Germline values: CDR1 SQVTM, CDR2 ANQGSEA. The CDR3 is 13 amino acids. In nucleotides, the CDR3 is TGCAGCGTCCGGGACAGGACTAACTATGGCTACACCTTC. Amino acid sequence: CSVRDRTNYGYTF.

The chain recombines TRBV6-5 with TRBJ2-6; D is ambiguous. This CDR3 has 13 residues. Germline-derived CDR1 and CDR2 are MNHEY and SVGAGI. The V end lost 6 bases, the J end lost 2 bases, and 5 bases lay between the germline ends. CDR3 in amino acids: CASRGPGANVLTF. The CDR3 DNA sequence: TGTGCCAGCAGAGGCCCTGGGGCCAACGTCCTGACTTTC.

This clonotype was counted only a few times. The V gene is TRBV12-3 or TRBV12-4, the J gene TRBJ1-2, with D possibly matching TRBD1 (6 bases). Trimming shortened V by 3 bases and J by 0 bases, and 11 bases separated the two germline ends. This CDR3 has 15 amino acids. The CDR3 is CASSLKQGPNYGYTF. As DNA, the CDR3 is TGTGCCAGCAGTTTGAAACAGGGACCTAACTATGGCTACACCTTC.

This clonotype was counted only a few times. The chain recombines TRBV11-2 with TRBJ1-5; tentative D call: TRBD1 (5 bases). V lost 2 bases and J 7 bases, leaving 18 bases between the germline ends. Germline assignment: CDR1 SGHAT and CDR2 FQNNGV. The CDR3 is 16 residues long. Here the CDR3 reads CASSLNWEGEEQPQHF. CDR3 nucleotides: TGTGCCAGCAGCTTAAACTGGGAAGGGGAGGAACAGCCCCAGCATTTT.

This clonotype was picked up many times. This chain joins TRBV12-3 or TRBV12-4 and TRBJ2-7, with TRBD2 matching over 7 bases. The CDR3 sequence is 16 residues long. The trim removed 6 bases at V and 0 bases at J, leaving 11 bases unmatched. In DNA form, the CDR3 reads TGTGCCAGCAGCGGGGACTACGGGGCCCTCTCCTACGAGCAGTACTTC. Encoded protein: CASSGDYGALSYEQYF.